This T cell receptor beta chain was sequenced in a study of vaccination and CD4 T cells after COVID-19. As for the study in general: Overlapping spike pools from SARS-CoV-2 and HCoV-NL63, HCoV-OC43 and HCoV-229E served as culture stimuli.

Between the trimmed V and J ends, which lost 7 bases and 3 bases, there was a span of 15 bases. Germline values: CDR1 MNHNS, CDR2 SASEGT. CDR3 length: 14 amino acids. Turning to this clonotype: Its antigen remains unidentified.

Sequencing of DNA taken from cultured CD4+ T cells relied on the Oncomine TCR Beta short-read assay. In this case, cultured CD4+ T cells provided the extracted genomic DNA. TCRdb re-called the PCR reads with MiXCR, one entry per CDR3 protein. The data hold about 20,000 distinct CDR3 sequences, with around 50% observed a single time. The sample's treatment: approximately 11-day PBMC culture with coronavirus spike peptide pools or control peptides (ViraFEST assay). The rearrangement links TRBV6-1 to TRBJ1-2, with TRBD1 as a possible D gene (6 bases). This TCR was recovered from a human donor who had recovered from COVID-19. What was sequenced was CD4+ T cells from blood, cultured in vitro. The CDR3 spells CASTPGGPYYGYTF. The DNA of the CDR3 is TGTGCCAGCACCCCTGGGGGGCCGTACTATGGCTACACCTTC.